This T cell receptor (beta chain) was sequenced for a study of cytomegalovirus exposure and HLA in healthy donors. Study-level results: It was likely that a cluster of highly shared sequence variants was a sequencing artifact.

This clone was counted only a few times. The antigen is undetermined. PCR involved 60 Vbeta and 13 Jbeta primers. Assay used: immunoSEQ multiplex PCR; TCRdb lists only in-frame clones, some missing. The table includes 200,000 or so clones, around 79% detected once. CDR1 SGHNT and CDR2 YYREEE come from the germline V gene (reference sequence). V lost 0 bases and J 10 bases, leaving 17 bases between the germline ends. This CDR3 comprises 16 residues. This chain joins TRBV5-4 and TRBJ1-6; a weak D match, TRBD1 (6 bases). The specimen sequenced was PBMCs. This sequence originates from a girl aged 2-10 years in good health and CMV-seronegative. CDR3: CASSLGVAGAESPLHF. DNA for the CDR3: TGTGCCAGCAGCTTGGGTGTGGCGGGGGCTGAGTCACCCCTCCACTTT.